Listed here are 17 T cell receptor beta chains from one sample, sequenced in a study of cytomegalovirus exposure and HLA in healthy donors. The PCR used 60 Vbeta and 13 Jbeta primers. Some clones are missing from TCRdb's copy, which holds only in-frame ones; the method was immunoSEQ multiplex PCR. The sample carries approximately 93,000 clones, 79% recorded once. Sequenced material: PBMCs. The receptors shown here come from a male donor in good health and CMV-seropositive.

The V gene is TRBV6-1, the J gene TRBJ2-3, with 10 bases aligning to TRBD1. Germline lookup yields CDR1 MNHNS and CDR2 SASEGT. This CDR3 is built from 18 residues. Trimming at V came to 4 bases and at J to 5 bases, leaving 15 bases not matched to a gene. The CDR3 nucleotides are TGTGCCAGCAGTGCATCTGTGCTGGGACAGGGGAAGTTAGATACGCAGTATTTT. This gives the protein CASSASVLGQGKLDTQYF.

Points on this clone: One end of the junction varies from germline; a read error may be responsible. The gene calls are TRBV6-5 and TRBJ1-3; unclear D gene. The V gene's germline CDR1 is MNHEY and CDR2 SVGAGI. The CDR3 extends over 12 amino acids. CDR3: CASSPTRNTIYF. CDR3 bases: TGTGCCAGCAGTCCAACACGAAATACCATATATTTT.

V usage is TRBV4-3 and J usage is TRBJ2-7; possibly TRBD2 for D (5 bases). This CDR3 comprises 15 residues. V shed 1 base and J shed 2 bases, with 12 bases lying between them. Germline assignment: CDR1 LGHNA and CDR2 YSLEER. This chain's CDR3 is CASSQVRGNAYEQYF. The CDR3 bases are TGCGCCAGCAGCCAAGTGCGAGGGAATGCCTACGAGCAGTACTTC.

The rearrangement joins TRBV19 to TRBJ2-7; a weak D match, TRBD2 (5 bases). The CDR3 is 13 residues long. Trimming cost V 6 bases and J 6 bases, with 15 bases left between them. The germline V gene has CDR1 LNHDA and CDR2 SQIVND (reference sequence). This CDR3 reads CASRTGSLGEQYF. CDR3 bases: TGTGCCAGTAGAACGGGATCCTTGGGCGAGCAGTACTTC. The full variable domain, with the rest looked up from reference TRBV19 and TRBJ2-7, is DGGITQSPKYLFRKEGQNVTLSCEQNLNHDAMYWYRQDPGQGLRLIYYSQIVNDFQKGDIAEGYSVSREKKESFPLTVTSAQKNPTAFYLCASRTGSLGEQYFGPGTRLTVT.

J is TRBJ1-3 and V is TRBV30; the match to TRBD1 covers 7 bases. The germline V gene encodes CDR1 GTSNPN and CDR2 SVGIG (reference sequence). This CDR3 spans 15 amino acids. The V segment lost 0 bases and the J segment 5 bases; nucleotides outside the gene matches: 7. The CDR3 DNA reads TGTGCCTGGAGTGTACCTGGGACAGTCAGAAACACCATATATTTT. Its protein product is CAWSVPGTVRNTIYF.

This clone was counted a single time. The rearrangement links TRBV7-8 to TRBJ1-3, with 9 bases lining up with TRBD1. Per the germline V gene, CDR1 is SGHVS and CDR2 is FQNEAQ. J gave up 10 bases and V 1 base, and 2 bases lay outside the gene matches. This CDR3 has 13 residues. The CDR3: CASSLGGQGTIYF. In DNA form, the CDR3 reads TGTGCCAGCAGCTTAGGGGGACAGGGAACCATATATTTT.

This clone was counted a few times. The junction departs from the called germline gene at one end, perhaps through a read error. V is TRBV7-7 and J is TRBJ2-1, with 12 bases matching TRBD2. The germline V gene encodes CDR1 SSHAT and CDR2 FNYEAQ (reference sequence). The CDR3 spans 16 residues. CDR3 sequence reads: CASSLLAGGSGNEQFF. The CDR3 bases are TGTGCTAGCAGCTTACTAGCGGGGGGCTCGGGGAATGAGCAGTTCTTC. The variable domain in full, with the rest retrieved from reference TRBV7-7 and TRBJ2-1, is GAGVSQSPRYKVTKRGQDVTLRCDPISSHATLYWYQQALGQGPEFLTYFNYEAQPDKSGLPSDRFSAERPEGSISTLTIQRTEQRDSAMYRCASSLLAGGSGNEQFFGPGTRLTVL.

The chain is built from TRBV6-4 and TRBJ1-2; TRBD1 might be the D (6 bases). Deletions cut 3 bases from V and 4 bases from J, with 12 bases between. The CDR3 sequence is 14 residues long. CDR1 and CDR2 from the germline V gene are MRHNA and SNTAGT. The CDR3 loop is CASSEQQGSYGYTF. As DNA, the CDR3 is TGTGCCAGCAGTGAACAACAGGGAAGCTATGGCTACACCTTC.

This clone appeared a few times. In DNA, the CDR3 is TGTGCCAGCAGCTTAGCGCAGGGACTAGCGGGCGGGGAGCTGTTTTTT. Translating gives CASSLAQGLAGGELFF. The chain combines TRBV7-2 with TRBJ2-2; 12 bases are a match to TRBD2. The germline CDR1 and CDR2 sequences are SGHTA and FQGNSA. The ends lost 0 bases at V and 7 bases at J; junction bases unmatched: 3. CDR3 length: 16 residues.

This clone was counted only a few times. The chain carries TRBV6-5 and TRBJ1-2; TRBD1 matches at 7 bases. CDR1 MNHEY and CDR2 SVGAGI come from the germline V gene. The ends lost 5 bases at V and 4 bases at J; junction bases unmatched: 7. The CDR3 is 14 amino acids. CDR3 in DNA: TGTGCCAGCAGTGAACGGGACAGATCCTATGGCTACACCTTC. Translated, it gives CASSERDRSYGYTF.

Notes on this clone: Different DNA sequences within this sample yield the same CDR3. The V gene is TRBV9, the J gene TRBJ2-5, with 16 nucleotides matching TRBD2. In germline, CDR1 is SGDLS, CDR2 YYNGEE. The CDR3 is made up of 17 amino acids. The J segment lost 5 bases and the V segment lost 3 bases, leaving 7 bases of the junction unmatched. The CDR3 DNA sequence: TGTGCCAGCAGCGCCGGGACTAGCGGGGGGGCCGGCGAGACCCAGTACTTC. Protein: CASSAGTSGGAGETQYF.

In DNA form, the CDR3 reads TGTGCCAGCAGTTCCCCGACAGGGCACACCGGGGAGCTGTTTTTT. Translating gives CASSSPTGHTGELFF. This sequence joins TRBV27 and TRBJ2-2, with 7 bases lining up with TRBD1. The J segment lost 3 bases and the V segment lost 4 bases, leaving 5 bases of the junction unmatched. CDR3 length equals 15 residues. Germline loops: CDR1 MNHEY, CDR2 SMNVEV (reference sequence).

CDR3 DNA: TGTGCCACCGACCTTGGGACAGGAGCCTCGTCAAAGTACTTC. This sequence encodes CATDLGTGASSKYF. J is TRBJ2-7 and V is TRBV2, with 8 bases matching TRBD1. J was trimmed by 11 bases and V by 10 bases; bases with no gene match: 19. Germline V lookup: CDR1 SNHLY, CDR2 FYNNEI. The length of the CDR3 is 14 residues.

The chain is built from TRBV29-1 and TRBJ2-1; the match to TRBD1 covers 7 bases. V shed 1 base, J shed 14 bases, and the junction held 5 bases outside the gene matches. The CDR3 has 11 amino acids. CDR1 is SQVTM and CDR2 is ANQGSEA in the germline V gene. The CDR3 sequence is CSVEGTGGEFF. The CDR3 DNA sequence: TGCAGCGTTGAAGGGACAGGAGGAGAGTTCTTC.

The rearrangement uses TRBV15 and TRBJ1-4; D remains unclear. V lost 1 base and J 8 bases, leaving 11 bases between the germline ends. The CDR3 runs 14 residues. In germline, CDR1 is LNHNV, CDR2 YYDKDF (reference sequence). CDR3 protein: CATSRGGMQEKLFF. CDR3 nucleotide sequence: TGTGCCACCAGCAGAGGAGGGATGCAGGAAAAACTGTTTTTT.

The rearrangement links TRBV7-9 to TRBJ1-1, with D maybe TRBD1 (5 bases). The germline CDR1 and CDR2 sequences are SEHNR and FQNEAQ (reference sequence). V lost 7 bases and J 4 bases, leaving 16 bases between the germline ends. This CDR3 has 14 amino acids. The CDR3 spells CASMGPYGVTEAFF. The CDR3 bases are TGTGCCAGCATGGGGCCGTACGGTGTCACTGAAGCTTTCTTT.

The table lists this clone with a few counts. This chain connects TRBV29-1 to TRBJ1-2; 10 bases agree with TRBD1. Germline trimming cut 5 bases from V and 7 bases from J; bases unmatched to any gene: 10. Per the germline V gene, CDR1 is SQVTM and CDR2 is ANQGSEA. This CDR3 region has 14 residues. CDR3 protein: CSVPADRGLGGYTF. In DNA form, the CDR3 reads TGCAGCGTTCCCGCTGACAGGGGGCTTGGTGGCTACACCTTC.